What follows are 8 T cell receptor beta chains derived from one specimen sequenced in a study of T cells in tumors after PD-1 blockade (dated by TCRdb to 2018 to 2020). Libraries were prepared through the immunoSEQ multiplex PCR assay. Sourced from immuneACCESS, this table was stored by TCRdb with only in-frame sequences that have V and J called. A share of the clones is absent; for the studies checked, an unresolved V gene accounts for under half, and the remainder has no known explanation. In all, the sample holds around 4,800 clones, and 50% to 70% of those were seen once. 15% of the sample rests with the top ten. The time point label corresponds to: after anti-PD-1 therapy. The sample here was tumor tissue, taken after anti-PD-1 treatment. The receptors shown here come from a human donor with basal cell carcinoma.

By share of the sample, this clone is medium-sized. The V gene is TRBV7-9, the J gene TRBJ2-7; 7 nucleotides agree with TRBD2. The germline gives CDR1 SEHNR, CDR2 FQNEAQ (reference sequence). The V and J ends lost 1 base and 3 bases, in that order; junction bases with no gene match: 9. The CDR3 covers 16 residues. CDR3: CASSLEGTSVNYEQYF. CDR3 sequence (DNA): TGTGCCAGCAGCTTAGAGGGAACTAGCGTAAACTACGAGCAGTACTTC.

This sequence joins TRBV29-1 and TRBJ1-2; a possible D gene is TRBD1 (6 bases). V was trimmed by 4 bases and J by 4 bases, leaving 13 bases between them. The CDR3 sequence is 13 residues long. Looked up from germline, CDR1 is SQVTM and CDR2 is ANQGSEA. Here the CDR3 reads CSVVGTGSYGYTF. The CDR3 DNA is TGCAGCGTTGTGGGAACAGGGTCCTATGGCTACACCTTC.

This clone has just one count. The chain employs TRBV3-1 (or the pseudogene TRBV3-2) and TRBJ2-3; no definite D call. Germline V CDR1 and CDR2: LGHDT, YNNKEL (reference sequence). The CDR3 has 16 residues. Trimming left V 0 bases short and J 5 bases short, with 15 bases between. This CDR3 is CASSQDLRTALDTQYF. In DNA, the CDR3 is TGTGCCAGCAGCCAAGATCTGCGGACCGCATTAGATACGCAGTATTTT.

This chain links TRBV5-8 with TRBJ1-3; 8 nucleotides agree with TRBD1. V lost 4 bases and J lost 4; bases outside the gene matches: 7. The CDR3 runs 15 residues. CDR1 is SGHTS, CDR2 YDEGEE, per germline. The CDR3 spells CASSLDRARGNTIYF. Here the CDR3 DNA reads TGTGCCAGCAGCCTGGACAGGGCAAGAGGAAACACCATATATTTT. The complete variable domain, with remaining parts taken from reference TRBV5-8 and TRBJ1-3, reads EAGVTQSPTHLIKTRGQQATLRCSPISGHTSVYWYQQALGLGLQFLLWYDEGEERNRGNFPPRFSGRQFPNYSSELNVNALELEDSALYLCASSLDRARGNTIYFGEGSWLTVV.

The V and J genes are TRBV7-2 and TRBJ2-2; 16 bases fit TRBD2. Looked up from germline, CDR1 is SGHTA and CDR2 is FQGNSA. CDR3 length: 18 amino acids. V trimming: 3 bases; J trimming: 6 bases; junction bases outside the gene matches: 7. The CDR3 sequence is CASSLGGLAGGKAGELFF. Written as DNA, the CDR3 is TGTGCCAGCAGCTTGGGGGGACTAGCGGGAGGGAAAGCCGGGGAGCTGTTTTTT. Together with reference TRBV7-2 and TRBJ2-2, the CDR3 gives the full variable domain: GAGVSQSPSNKVTEKGKDVELRCDPISGHTALYWYRQSLGQGLEFLIYFQGNSAPDKSGLPSDRFSAERTGGSVSTLTIQRTQQEDSAVYLCASSLGGLAGGKAGELFFGEGSRLTVL.

The rearrangement uses TRBV9 and TRBJ1-2; a possible D gene is TRBD1 (6 bases). The CDR3 length is 14 residues. The V gene lost 4 bases and the J gene lost 4 bases, with 14 bases spanning the gap. Germline V gene data show CDR1 as SGDLS and CDR2 as YYNGEE. Written as DNA, the CDR3 is TGTGCCAGCAGCCCCCGGGGGGGCGGCTATGGCTACACCTTC. Amino acids: CASSPRGGGYGYTF.

The gene calls are TRBV5-1 and TRBJ2-7; either TRBD1 or TRBD2 may supply D (5 bases each). V lost 3 bases and J lost 2, with 9 bases in between. The CDR3 spans 13 residues. Germline V lookup: CDR1 SGHRS, CDR2 YFSETQ. CDR3 region: CASSWDGTYEQYF. The CDR3 DNA sequence: TGCGCCAGCAGCTGGGACGGCACCTACGAGCAGTACTTC.

This sequence joins TRBV10-3 and TRBJ2-1; 7 nucleotides match TRBD1. CDR3 length equals 14 residues. Germline V gene data show CDR1 as ENHRY and CDR2 as SYGVKD. V lost 7 bases and J lost 0; bases outside the gene matches: 3. The CDR3 sequence: CAIKTGSSYNEQFF. Here the CDR3 DNA reads TGTGCCATCAAGACAGGGAGCTCCTACAATGAGCAGTTCTTC.